This T cell receptor (beta chain) was recovered during a study of T-cell reconstitution after alpha-beta-depleted transplantation in children. Unique molecular identifiers were used to barcode this TCRbeta library. MiXCR, run by TCRdb on the PCR reads, gives a single entry per CDR3 protein. Of roughly 500,000 distinct CDR3 sequences in the sample, about 33% are singletons; the top ten hold 2% to 3%. This TCR was recovered from a human donor who donated a stem cell graft to a child with aplastic anemia. The input for sequencing was PBMCs from the stem cell graft donor, taken from the stem cell graft.

CDR3 in amino acids: CSVGPGADEQYF. The CDR3, as DNA: TGCAGCGTTGGACCAGGGGCGGACGAGCAGTACTTC. V usage is TRBV29-1 and J usage is TRBJ2-7; D is perhaps TRBD1 (6 bases). Germline values: CDR1 SQVTM, CDR2 ANQGSEA. This CDR3 is built from 12 residues. The germline V and J ends were trimmed by 4 bases and 5 bases, with 12 bases remaining between them.